The 24 T cell receptor beta chains given below trace back to one sample, sequenced in a study of metastatic and nonmetastatic thyroid tumors. Through MiXCR, TCRdb re-clonotyped the PCR reads. Of about 35,000 clones detected, about 29% appear once; the ten largest clones hold about 7.2%. Before thyroid surgery, none of the patients had received any treatment. Material: blood. The source of these receptors is a female donor with papillary thyroid cancer or a benign thyroid nodule (not recorded which). Some clones in this sample may be carry-over from other donors' samples.

The chain carries TRBV6-4 and TRBJ2-3, with TRBD2 as a possible D gene (5 bases). Trimming took off 5 bases at V and 2 bases at J, with 8 bases between the two ends. The CDR3 spans 13 residues. The germline CDR1 and CDR2 sequences are MRHNA and SNTAGT. CDR3 sequence reads: CASSPADTDTQYF. CDR3 DNA: TGTGCCAGCAGTCCAGCGGACACAGATACGCAGTATTTT.

Within the sample, this clone is medium-sized (0.01 to 0.1%). V and J are TRBV6-2 or TRBV6-3 and TRBJ1-5; TRBD1 matches at 8 bases. The CDR3 consists of 14 residues. CDR1 MNHEY and CDR2 SVGEGT come from the germline V gene. V lost 2 bases and J lost 5; bases outside the gene matches: 2. As DNA, the CDR3 is TGTGCCAGCAGTTACGACAGGGGCTATCAGCCCCAGCATTTT. It encodes CASSYDRGYQPQHF.

In this sample, this clone turned up a few times. This rearrangement joins TRBV6-1 to TRBJ1-2; 9 bases align to TRBD1. With V trimmed by 3 bases and J by 12 bases, 8 bases remained unmatched. Germline V lookup: CDR1 MNHNS, CDR2 SASEGT. The CDR3 length is 13 residues. The CDR3 region is CASSEGTGQRDTF. The DNA for the CDR3 is TGTGCCAGCAGTGAGGGGACAGGGCAAAGGGACACCTTC.

This clone was observed many times. The chain joins TRBV5-1 to TRBJ2-6; D might be TRBD1 (7 bases). The CDR3 is 17 amino acids. Trimming took off 0 bases at V and 2 bases at J, with 12 bases between the two ends. The V gene's germline CDR1 is SGHRS and CDR2 YFSETQ. CDR3 protein: CASSLGQGGAGANVLTF. CDR3 bases: TGCGCCAGCAGCTTGGGACAGGGCGGGGCTGGGGCCAACGTCCTGACTTTC.

This clone was counted a single time. The chain recombines TRBV20-1 with TRBJ2-3; maybe TRBD2 (6 bases). Germline V gives CDR1 DFQATT, CDR2 SNEGSKA (reference sequence). Trimming took off 2 bases at V and 7 bases at J, with 16 bases between the two ends. CDR3 length: 14 residues. This CDR3 reads CSARPPQRAHTQYF. CDR3 nucleotide sequence: TGCAGTGCTAGACCTCCACAGCGGGCTCATACGCAGTATTTT.

To note about this clone: The conserved phenylalanine or tryptophan is not found at the CDR3 terminus, so this likely reflects a read error. The DNA is left out, because the CDR3 cannot be placed on it with certainty; the CDR3 is given as TCRdb lists it. The chain uses TRBV24-1 and TRBJ2-1; the table gives TRBD1 as D, unverified against the DNA. The CDR3 extends over 12 residues, inclusive of both ends. Germline CDR1 KGHDR, CDR2 SFDVKD. This CDR3 is CATRDQGGEQIV.

The V and J genes are TRBV18 and TRBJ2-7; a possible D gene is TRBD1 (6 bases). The CDR3 covers 12 residues. The V end was cut by 3 bases, the J end by 4 bases, with 7 bases between. Germline V gene lookup returns CDR1 KGHSH and CDR2 LQKENI. This chain's CDR3 is CASSPDRYEQYF. The CDR3 DNA sequence: TGTGCCAGCTCACCCGACAGGTACGAGCAGTACTTC.

This rearrangement joins TRBV14 to TRBJ1-5; D gene uncertain. The CDR3 is made up of 15 amino acids. V was clipped by 2 bases and J by 0 bases, with 8 bases between them. Germline CDR1 reads SGHDN; CDR2 reads FVKESK. Written as DNA, the CDR3 is TGTGCCAGCAGCCAAAACATCTATAGCAATCAGCCCCAGCATTTT. As protein: CASSQNIYSNQPQHF. The full variable domain, in which reference TRBV14 and TRBJ1-5 provide the parts outside the CDR3, is EAGVTQFPSHSVIEKGQTVTLRCDPISGHDNLYWYRRVMGKEIKFLLHFVKESKQDESGMPNNRFLAERTGGTYSTLKVQPAELEDSGVYFCASSQNIYSNQPQHFGDGTRLSIL.

This clone was seen more than once but under ten times. The V gene is TRBV12-3 or TRBV12-4, the J gene TRBJ1-3, with TRBD1 as a possible D gene (6 bases). V lost 2 bases and J lost 0, with 11 bases in between. The CDR3 runs 16 residues. CDR3 residues: CASSLSGTYSGNTIYF. The CDR3 region has the DNA TGTGCCAGCAGTTTATCAGGGACATACTCTGGAAACACCATATATTTT.

This clone has at least ten counts. This could be a read error, since a much larger clone is one nucleotide away. This likely comes from a read error, as the CDR3 has no conserved phenylalanine or tryptophan at its end. The V call is TRBV30, the J call TRBJ2-7; TRBD1 matches at 7 bases. The CDR3 sequence is 14 residues long. The V gene end was trimmed by 5 bases and the J gene end by 0 bases; junction bases not matched to a gene: 7. CDR1 and CDR2 from the germline V gene are GTSNPN and SVGIG (reference sequence). CDR3 loop: CAWREQGISYEQYL. The CDR3 region has the DNA TGTGCCTGGCGAGAACAGGGGATCTCCTACGAGCAGTACCTC.

This clone was counted many times. V usage is TRBV6-4 and J usage is TRBJ1-2, with a tentative D call TRBD1 (6 bases). Germline values: CDR1 MRHNA, CDR2 SNTAGT. The V end lost 5 bases, the J end lost 4 bases, and 14 bases lay between the germline ends. This CDR3 spans 14 amino acids. The CDR3 DNA reads as TGTGCCAGCAGTCCTAAGACAGGAGTCTATGGCTACACCTTC. Residues: CASSPKTGVYGYTF.

This clone was detected only a few times. The rearrangement uses TRBV20-1 and TRBJ1-1; D is uncertain. The germline CDR1 and CDR2 sequences are DFQATT and SNEGSKA (reference sequence). The CDR3 runs 11 residues. Trimming left V 3 bases short and J 1 base short, with 3 bases between. The chain's CDR3 is CSASANTEAFF. The DNA for the CDR3 is TGCAGTGCTAGCGCGAACACTGAAGCTTTCTTT.

This clone was detected a few times. J is TRBJ2-7 and V is TRBV11-2; D gene uncertain. Per germline, CDR1 SGHAT and CDR2 FQNNGV. This CDR3 region has 14 residues. With 4 bases removed from V and 3 bases from J, the gap between germline ends came to 13 bases. CDR3 DNA: TGTGCCAGCAGCTACGCGAGGCCCCACTACGAGCAGTACTTC. As protein: CASSYARPHYEQYF.

This clone was detected ten times or more. The chain carries TRBV2 and TRBJ2-5; the D is unclear. Trimming pared 9 bases from V and 5 bases from J, leaving 10 bases between. Germline-derived CDR1 and CDR2 are SNHLY and FYNNEI. This CDR3 spans 11 amino acids. DNA of the CDR3: TGTGCCAGATCTCCTGGGGAGACCCAGTACTTC. Protein sequence: CARSPGETQYF. Full variable domain (missing parts from reference TRBV2 and TRBJ2-5): EPEVTQTPSHQVTQMGQEVILRCVPISNHLYFYWYRQILGQKVEFLVSFYNNEISEKSEIFDDQFSVERPDGSNFTLKIRSTKLEDSAMYFCARSPGETQYFGPGTRLLVL.

This clone was observed many times. The limits of the CDR3 on the DNA are not certain, so only TCRdb's listed CDR3 is given. The CDR3 region is CTGSNVYFCTGGAGYEQYF. The chain carries TRBV21-1 and TRBJ2-7; the table gives TRBD1 as D, unverified against the DNA. TRBV21-1 is deemed a pseudogene. The CDR3 is made up of 19 amino acids, end residues included.

This clone has ten or more counts. This chain links TRBV6-2 or TRBV6-3 with TRBJ2-3; D is uncertain. This CDR3 is built from 14 residues. Germline CDR1 reads MNHEY; CDR2 reads SVGEGT. Deletions cut 1 base from V and 2 bases from J, with 7 bases between. CDR3 sequence reads: CASSYFAHTDTQYF. The CDR3 DNA sequence: TGTGCCAGCAGTTACTTTGCACACACAGATACGCAGTATTTT.

This clone was seen repeatedly, ten times or more. The V call is TRBV20-1, the J call TRBJ2-3, with D tentatively TRBD1 (6 bases). Per the germline V gene, CDR1 is DFQATT and CDR2 is SNEGSKA (reference sequence). V lost 5 bases to trimming and J lost 5 bases, with 17 bases between them. This CDR3 is built from 14 residues. This CDR3 reads CSAVAGVGIDTQYF. The CDR3 DNA reads TGCAGTGCTGTCGCAGGGGTGGGGATAGATACGCAGTATTTT.

The chain carries TRBV5-1 and TRBJ1-2; TRBD1 is a possible D gene (6 bases). CDR3 length equals 16 residues. Germline V gives CDR1 SGHRS, CDR2 YFSETQ. Trimming stripped 2 bases from V and 3 bases from J, with 17 bases between. CDR3 sequence (DNA): TGCGCCAGCAGCTTCCCCGAAGGGGGGCACGACTATGGCTACACCTTC. Translation gives CASSFPEGGHDYGYTF. Full variable domain (outside the CDR3, taken from reference TRBV5-1 and TRBJ1-2): KAGVTQTPRYLIKTRGQQVTLSCSPISGHRSVSWYQQTPGQGLQFLFEYFSETQRNKGNFPGRFSGRQFSNSRSEMNVSTLELGDSALYLCASSFPEGGHDYGYTFGSGTRLTVV.

This clone has a handful of counts. This chain uses TRBV6-1 with TRBJ2-7; D gene uncertain. The CDR3 length is 15 residues. V lost 2 bases and J lost 3, with 14 bases in between. CDR1 MNHNS and CDR2 SASEGT come from the germline V gene. The CDR3 nucleotides are TGTGCCAGCAGTGAAACGGGTGACACGGGCTACGAGCAGTACTTC. This sequence encodes CASSETGDTGYEQYF.

This clone has a count of ten or more. This rearrangement joins TRBV29-1 to TRBJ2-1, with D possibly matching TRBD1 (6 bases). Germline-derived CDR1 and CDR2 are SQVTM and ANQGSEA. V lost 6 bases and J 5 bases, leaving 17 bases between the germline ends. This CDR3 is built from 14 residues. The CDR3 nucleotides read TGCAGCGTGGGCCCTGGGGGCAATAACAATGAGCAGTTCTTC. It is translated as CSVGPGGNNNEQFF.

The gene calls are TRBV7-8 and TRBJ2-7, with 10 bases aligning to TRBD1. This CDR3 contains 15 residues. Germline V gene sequence: CDR1 SGHVS, CDR2 FQNEAQ. J was trimmed by 3 bases and V by 0 bases; bases with no gene match: 2. The CDR3 sequence: CASSLAGQGIYEQYF. CDR3 nucleotides: TGTGCCAGCAGCTTAGCGGGACAGGGGATCTACGAGCAGTACTTC.

By proportion, this clone is medium-sized (0.01 to 0.1%). The chain joins TRBV30 to TRBJ1-2, with D perhaps matching TRBD1 (5 bases). Trimming removed 1 base from V and 8 bases from J, with 14 bases in between. The CDR3 has 13 amino acids. Germline V gene sequence: CDR1 GTSNPN, CDR2 SVGIG (reference sequence). The CDR3 loop reads CAWSGVGTFGYTF. The CDR3 DNA reads TGTGCCTGGAGTGGGGTAGGGACCTTCGGCTACACCTTC.

The sample holds many counts of this clone. V is TRBV9 and J is TRBJ2-7, with D perhaps being TRBD1 or TRBD2 (5 bases each). V shed 0 bases and J shed 2 bases, with 12 bases lying between them. There are 15 residues in the CDR3. Germline V CDR1 and CDR2: SGDLS, YYNGEE. CDR3 in amino acids: CASSVAAWDAYEQYF. The CDR3 nucleotides read TGTGCCAGCAGCGTAGCCGCCTGGGACGCCTACGAGCAGTACTTC. The full variable domain, in which reference TRBV9 and TRBJ2-7 provide the parts outside the CDR3, is DSGVTQTPKHLITATGQRVTLRCSPRSGDLSVYWYQQSLDQGLQFLIQYYNGEERAKGNILERFSAQQFPDLHSELNLSSLELGDSALYFCASSVAAWDAYEQYFGPGTRLTVT.

The rearrangement links TRBV6-1 to TRBJ2-3; tentative D call: TRBD1 (5 bases). Trimming left V 4 bases short and J 5 bases short, with 22 bases between. Germline CDR1 MNHNS, CDR2 SASEGT. The CDR3 has 17 residues. Here the CDR3 DNA reads TGTGCCAGCAGTGCGGGCGGACACCTAAAGTTGCTAGATACGCAGTATTTT. It translates to CASSAGGHLKLLDTQYF.